Listed here is a single TCR beta chain. Which antigen it targets is not known. Base qualities are not recorded, but no much larger clone differs from it by a single base. Inclusion was restricted to participants for whom at least one PBMC sample before ART initiation and at least two post-ART samples were available. Treatment was received in the United States of America by all participants with HIV. Before DNA extraction, cryopreserved samples of roughly 0.9-11 million PBMC were thawed and washed. At the time of the earliest PBMC sample for each participant with HIV, ages ranged from roughly 20 to 54 years. Per participant, PBMC samples came from 1-4 timepoints prior to ART initiation and 2-8 timepoints following ART initiation, for a median of 7 samples. Serial HIV viral load, CD4+ T-cell count, ART history and demographic data were obtained for every participant. Genomic DNA was extracted from unsorted PBMC with a Qiagen kit on a QIAcube, processed in batches of 12 samples.

The immunoSEQ hsTCRB v3.0 assay was used at survey level resolution to sequence the TRB variable region. The targeted TRB sequencing depth was roughly 40,000-55,000 T-cell genomes per sample. Pooled TRB libraries were sequenced on an Illumina MiSeq with a v3 150-cycle kit. Regarding the original processing steps: Analysis of repertoires was carried out in R inside a reproducible Nextflow workflow spanning QC, data transformation and analysis. LymphoSeq2, an R package for exploring AIRR-Seq data, was used to implement the custom analyses. After excluding several samples that yielded fewer than 5000 total TRB sequences, approximately 180 HIV repertoires remained for analysis. Among the roughly 190 retained HIV repertoires, some 60 were collected before ART initiation and roughly 130 after ART initiation. Repertoires were downsampled to 5000 TRB nucleotide sequences, with summary statistics averaged over 100 downsampling iterations. The analysis kept only TRB sequences whose CDR3 regions were at least seven amino acids long. Two measures captured diversity: a Shannon entropy-derived clonality score and the Gini coefficient. Repertoire networks linked the top 5000 CDR3 amino acid sequences whenever two sequences differed by an edit distance of one. GLIPH2 predicted antigen specificity groups and MHC restriction for TRB CDR3 amino acid sequences. Known CMV, EBV, HIV or tissue antigen associations were flagged by matching CDR3 amino acid sequences against VDJdb and McPAS-TCR. Pre-ART, post-ART and control groups were compared with Wilcoxon signed-rank tests and Holm-Bonferroni correction. TCRdb stores this immuneACCESS table with in-frame sequences only. Part of the clones is absent; in the studies checked, under half of the shortfall reflects unresolved V genes, and no reason is known for the rest. Clone size and the V and J calls come from that table; the DNA yielded D and trimming. The sample contains just over 35,000 clones, 94% of them found a single time. In total, the top ten clones hold roughly 4% of the sample.

Clipping removes 6 bases from V and 0 bases from J, with 12 as the unmatched junction base count. The CDR3 holds 17 amino acids from the cysteine to the phenylalanine. Only the CDR3 portion is preserved as DNA: 51 bases, with reading frame beginning at the first base. CDR1 and CDR2 were assigned from the germline V gene as SGDLS and YYNGEE. This specimen belongs to a study of long-term antiretroviral therapy in people with HIV (dated by TCRdb to 2021 to 2024). For context, the study as a whole: Collection of the earliest samples took place about a decade ahead of the 2015 WHO recommendation for immediate ART, at a time when ART was typically delayed until CD4 counts fell. Test extractions of a monoclonal T-cell line alongside a few dozen polyclonal samples showed no cross-contamination during QIAcube processing. The cohort contributed under 200 cryopreserved PBMC samples from about 31 adults with confirmed HIV infection, collected serially over a mean of around six years (range 1-12). About 40% of the 30 participants with HIV were female. A retrospective serial study tested whether ART initiation and durable HIV suppression were associated with changes in peripheral blood TRB repertoire composition and diversity. Paper-wide results and their limitations: The repertoire was dominated across all time points by expanded TRB clones identified before ART initiation, although this dominance was seen to fluctuate and to decrease in many PLHIV after ART. The samples were dated from about 2003 to 2018, and the ART regimens that were used may be less effective than current ART regimens. A significant increase in TRB diversity was found to be associated with ART initiation, although TRB diversity was observed to remain significantly below that of transplant donor controls even after long-term ART. Because PBMC availability was limited, only the TCR beta chain was sequenced, with no alpha chain pairing. CDR3 length ranges in HIV repertoires were narrower than in controls, and network structure suggested an antigen-experienced repertoire with only a slight naive shift after ART. Because pre-ART samples had limited cell numbers, profiling was done on unsorted PBMC rather than on sorted CD4+ and CD8+ T cells. Inferences about post-ART repertoire changes are limited because no data were available on ART adherence, viral resistance or therapy changes.

This receptor chain uses TRBV9 and TRBJ1-1; TRBD1 lines up with 9 middle nucleotides. The receptor was derived from a woman in her forties or fifties with HIV. Sequencing was performed on unsorted PBMCs, taken 4.1 years after starting antiretroviral therapy. The CDR3 in this case is CASNSGQGLGMNTEAFF. The bases are TGTGCCAGCAATTCGGGACAGGGCCTCGGAATGAACACTGAAGCTTTCTTT.